The 12 T cell receptor beta chains listed next were all sequenced from one sample in a study of CD8+ T cells in alopecia areata. The sequencing template was cDNA reverse transcribed from extracted RNA. The protocol was immunoSEQ multiplex PCR, while the TCRdb copy is restricted to in-frame clones and leaves out a portion. The sample lists 200,000 or so clones, roughly two fifths occurring once. The treatment denotes: oral pan-JAK inhibitor, 5-10 mg twice daily. Source: CD4+ T cells sorted from blood, taken around week 37, from a patient treated with tofacitinib. These TCRs come from a human donor with alopecia areata.

The rearrangement joins TRBV5-4 to TRBJ2-1; 9 bases map to TRBD2. The ends lost 4 bases at V and 7 bases at J; junction bases unmatched: 9. CDR3 size: 15 residues. CDR1 and CDR2 (germline): SGHNT, YYREEE (reference sequence). The CDR3 DNA reads TGTGCCAGCAGCCGTCCGGGACTAGCATTGAATGAGCAGTTCTTC. Translated, it gives CASSRPGLALNEQFF.

CDR3 region: CASSPQWERNIQYF. As DNA, the CDR3 is TGTGCCAGCTCACCGCAGTGGGAGCGCAACATTCAGTACTTC. V usage is TRBV18 and J usage is TRBJ2-4, with D possibly matching TRBD2 (5 bases). This CDR3 has 14 amino acids. Germline values: CDR1 KGHSH, CDR2 LQKENI. Trimming removed 3 bases at V and 7 bases at J, with 13 bases between.

A note on this clone: A far larger clone is a single base away, which makes a read error likely. The chain carries TRBV7-6 and TRBJ2-1, with 8 bases aligning to TRBD1. There are 15 residues in the CDR3. J lost 4 bases, V lost 1 base, and 3 bases had no gene match. CDR1 is SGHVS, CDR2 FNYEAQ, per germline. The DNA of the CDR3 is TGTGCCAGCAGCTTAGGGACAGGGAGGTACAATGAGCAGTTCTTC. Protein: CASSLGTGRYNEQFF.

This clone was found a few times. The chain joins TRBV15 to TRBJ2-1; D possibly corresponds to TRBD2 (6 bases). Trimming stripped 5 bases from V and 8 bases from J, with 13 bases between. The CDR3 runs to 13 residues. Germline CDR1 is LNHNV and CDR2 is YYDKDF (reference sequence). The CDR3 protein is CATSPIPGDEQFF. The CDR3 DNA sequence: TGTGCCACCAGCCCGATCCCGGGGGATGAGCAGTTCTTC.

The V gene is TRBV5-1, the J gene TRBJ1-1; D is uncertain. The CDR3 is 13 amino acids. CDR1 is SGHRS, CDR2 YFSETQ, per germline. V shed 1 base and J shed 1 base, with 5 bases lying between them. CDR3: CASSLTENTEAFF. CDR3 bases: TGCGCCAGCAGCTTGACAGAGAACACTGAAGCTTTCTTT.

This clone was observed a handful of times. Because the CDR3's place on the DNA is in doubt, the DNA is left out and the CDR3 is given as listed by TCRdb. The V call is TRBV29-1, the J call TRBJ2-1; the table's D call, TRBD2, was not checked against the DNA. A total of 15 residues make up the CDR3, ends included. Per germline, CDR1 SQVTM and CDR2 ANQGSEA. CDR3 protein: CSVALRAGSVNEQFF.

V gene TRBV29-1 combines with J gene TRBJ2-7, with TRBD1 matching 12 bases. The CDR3 spans 13 residues. The trim removed 4 bases at V and 4 bases at J, leaving 2 bases unmatched. Germline CDR1 and CDR2: SQVTM and ANQGSEA. CDR3 region: CSVVGQGAYEQYF. CDR3 nucleotides: TGCAGCGTTGTGGGACAGGGGGCGTACGAGCAGTACTTC.

V is TRBV6-1 and J is TRBJ1-2; 7 nucleotides agree with TRBD1. Germline-derived CDR1 and CDR2 are MNHNS and SASEGT. V shed 5 bases and J 6 bases; nucleotides not matched to a gene: 9. CDR3 size: 14 residues. Written as DNA, the CDR3 is TGTGCCAGCAGTATAAGTGGCAGGGGGAATGGCTACACCTTC. Amino acids: CASSISGRGNGYTF.

The chain carries TRBV11-2 and TRBJ2-1, with TRBD2 matching 11 bases. The V and J ends lost 4 bases and 10 bases, in that order; junction bases with no gene match: 9. The length of the CDR3 is 15 residues. Per germline, CDR1 SGHAT and CDR2 FQNNGV. The CDR3 DNA reads TGTGCCAGCAGCTCCATAGCGGGGGGGCGCTGGGAGCAGTTCTTC. This gives the protein CASSSIAGGRWEQFF. The full variable domain, completed using reference TRBV11-2 and TRBJ2-1, is EAGVAQSPRYKIIEKRQSVAFWCNPISGHATLYWYQQILGQGPKLLIQFQNNGVVDDSQLPKDRFSAERLKGVDSTLKIQPAKLEDSAVYLCASSSIAGGRWEQFFGPGTRLTVL.

About this clone itself: This same CDR3 is encoded by further DNA sequences in the sample. V usage is TRBV15 and J usage is TRBJ1-5; no clear D gene. Germline CDR1 is LNHNV and CDR2 is YYDKDF (reference sequence). Trimming removed 0 bases at V and 6 bases at J, with 6 bases between. This CDR3 comprises 13 residues. CDR3 nucleotide sequence: TGTGCCACCAGCAGAGATCCCGGTCAGCCCCAGCATTTT. This sequence encodes CATSRDPGQPQHF.

This clone was seen only a few times. The rearrangement uses TRBV30 and TRBJ2-7; TRBD2 is a possible D gene (6 bases). This CDR3 region has 15 residues. Trimming took off 3 bases at V and 0 bases at J, with 15 bases between the two ends. Germline V CDR1 and CDR2: GTSNPN, SVGIG (reference sequence). The CDR3 bases are TGTGCCTGGAGGGGGGGACCCCTAAGCTCCTACGAGCAGTACTTC. Translation gives CAWRGGPLSSYEQYF.

Worth noting for this clone: This same CDR3 is encoded by further DNA sequences in the sample. V and J are TRBV30 and TRBJ2-5, with no clear D. The V gene's germline CDR1 is GTSNPN and CDR2 SVGIG (reference sequence). The V end lost 1 base, the J end lost 4 bases, and 7 bases lay between the germline ends. The CDR3 has 12 amino acids. CDR3 region: CAWSGGRETQYF. The CDR3 DNA sequence: TGTGCCTGGAGTGGGGGTAGAGAGACCCAGTACTTC. The whole variable domain, remainder taken from reference TRBV30 and TRBJ2-5, is SQTIHQWPATLVQPVGSPLSLECTVEGTSNPNLYWYRQAAGRGLQLLFYSVGIGQISSEVPQNLSASRPQDRQFILSSKKLLLSDSGFYLCAWSGGRETQYFGPGTRLLVL.